This TCR beta chain is drawn from a study of CD8 T cells in Susac syndrome. Reverse transcription used roughly 0.45 to 1 ug RNA and random hexamers. TCRdb re-called the immunoSEQ multiplex PCR reads through MiXCR, storing one row per CDR3 protein. The sample has around 85,000 distinct CDR3 sequences; around 95% are singletons. This clonotype came up once. V lost 5 bases and J lost 3; bases outside the gene matches: 5. The germline V gene encodes CDR1 SGHAT and CDR2 FQDESV (reference sequence). The CDR3 extends over 15 amino acids. The chain recombines TRBV11-1 with TRBJ2-5, with 11 bases aligning to TRBD2. Sequencing was carried out using CD8+ T cells from PBMCs. The sequence came from a human donor with Susac syndrome. The CDR3 bases are TGTGCCAGCAGCCAGACTAGCGGGGCTGAAGAGACCCAGTACTTC. The encoded protein is CASSQTSGAEETQYF. Full variable domain (missing parts from reference TRBV11-1 and TRBJ2-5): EAEVAQSPRYKITEKSQAVAFWCDPISGHATLYWYRQILGQGPELLVQFQDESVVDDSQLPKDRFSAERLKGVDSTLKIQPAELGDSAMYLCASSQTSGAEETQYFGPGTRLLVL.